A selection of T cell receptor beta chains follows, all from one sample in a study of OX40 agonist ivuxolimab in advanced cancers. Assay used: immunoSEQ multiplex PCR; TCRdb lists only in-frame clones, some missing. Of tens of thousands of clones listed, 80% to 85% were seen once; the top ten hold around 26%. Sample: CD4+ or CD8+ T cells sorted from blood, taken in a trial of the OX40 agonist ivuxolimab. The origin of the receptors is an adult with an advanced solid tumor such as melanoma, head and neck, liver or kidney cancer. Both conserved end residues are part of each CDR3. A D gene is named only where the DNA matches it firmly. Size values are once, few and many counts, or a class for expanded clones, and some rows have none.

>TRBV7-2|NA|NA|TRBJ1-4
CASSLRIVTGPGEKLFF
TGTGCCAGCAGCTTACGAATTGTTACAGGGCCGGGAGAAAAACTGTTTTTT
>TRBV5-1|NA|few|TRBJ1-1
CASSLGGGNTEAFF
TGCGCCAGCAGCTTGGGAGGAGGGAACACTGAAGCTTTCTTT
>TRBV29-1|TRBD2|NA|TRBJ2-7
CSVDAGGSPYEQYF
TGCAGCGTTGATGCGGGGGGCTCCCCCTACGAGCAGTACTTC
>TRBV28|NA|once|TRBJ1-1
CASSDPGENTEAFF
TGTGCCAGCAGTGATCCGGGGGAGAACACTGAAGCTTTCTTT
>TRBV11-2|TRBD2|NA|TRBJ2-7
CASSFDLAGGREQYF
TGTGCCAGCAGCTTCGACCTAGCGGGGGGGCGCGAGCAGTACTTC
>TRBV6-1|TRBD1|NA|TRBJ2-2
CASHNTGGITGELFF
TGTGCCAGCCACAATACAGGGGGTATCACCGGGGAGCTGTTTTTT
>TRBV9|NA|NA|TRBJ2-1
CASSVVWDEQFF
TGTGCCAGCAGCGTAGTTTGGGATGAGCAGTTCTTC
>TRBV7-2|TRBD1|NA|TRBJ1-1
CASSLGNQGALAFF
TGTGCCAGCAGCTTAGGGAATCAGGGGGCGCTGGCTTTCTTT
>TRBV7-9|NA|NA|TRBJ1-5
CASSLGAGSLNSNQPQHF
TGTGCCAGCAGCTTGGGAGCTGGGTCACTTAATAGCAATCAGCCCCAGCATTTT
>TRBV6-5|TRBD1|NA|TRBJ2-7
CASSSPRDRGIEQYF
TGTGCCAGCAGTAGCCCCCGGGACAGGGGTATCGAGCAGTACTTC
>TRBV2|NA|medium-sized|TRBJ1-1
CASSFASEAFF
TGTGCCAGCAGCTTTGCCTCCGAAGCTTTCTTT
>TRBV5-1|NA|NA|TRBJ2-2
CATRGKDTGELFF
TGCGCCACCCGGGGGAAGGACACCGGGGAGCTGTTTTTT
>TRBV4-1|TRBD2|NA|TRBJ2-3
CASSQDPGTSATDTQYF
TGCGCCAGCAGCCAAGATCCGGGGACTAGCGCCACAGATACGCAGTATTTT
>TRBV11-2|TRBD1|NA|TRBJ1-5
CASSLDGQGAAQPQHF
TGTGCCAGCAGCTTAGATGGACAGGGGGCTGCCCAGCCCCAGCATTTT
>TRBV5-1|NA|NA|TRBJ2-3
CASRIGAHTDTQYF
TGCGCCAGCAGGATTGGGGCCCACACAGATACGCAGTATTTT
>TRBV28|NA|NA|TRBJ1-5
CASSPSRGGNQPQHF
TGTGCCAGCAGCCCGTCGCGGGGAGGCAATCAGCCCCAGCATTTT
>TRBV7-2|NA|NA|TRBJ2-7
CASSLARPPGKVRYEQYF
TGTGCCAGCAGCTTAGCGCGTCCCCCAGGGAAAGTCCGCTACGAGCAGTACTTC
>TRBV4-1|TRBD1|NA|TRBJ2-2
CASSQSRDSDINTGELFF
TGCGCCAGCAGCCAATCCCGGGACAGTGATATAAACACCGGGGAGCTGTTTTTT
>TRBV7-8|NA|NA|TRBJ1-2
CASSLRQTVLQANYGYTF
TGTGCCAGCAGCCTCCGGCAGACAGTCTTACAAGCTAACTATGGCTACACCTTC
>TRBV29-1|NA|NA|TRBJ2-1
CSVAGAYEQFF
TGCAGCGTTGCGGGGGCCTATGAGCAGTTCTTC
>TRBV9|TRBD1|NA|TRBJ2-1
CASSGGTGYNEQFF
TGTGCCAGCAGCGGCGGGACAGGGTACAATGAGCAGTTCTTC
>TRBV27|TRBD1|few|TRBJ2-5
CASSSPDRGGETQYF
TGTGCCAGCAGTTCCCCCGACAGGGGGGGAGAGACCCAGTACTTC
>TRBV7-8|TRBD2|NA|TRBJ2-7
CASSFVGSGMYEQYF
TGTGCCAGCAGCTTCGTAGGTAGCGGGATGTACGAGCAGTACTTC
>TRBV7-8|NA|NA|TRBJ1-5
CASSLAEYNQPQHF
TGTGCCAGCAGCTTAGCAGAGTACAATCAGCCCCAGCATTTT
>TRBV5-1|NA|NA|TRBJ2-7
CASSLELAYEQYF
TGCGCCAGCAGCTTGGAACTAGCTTACGAGCAGTACTTC
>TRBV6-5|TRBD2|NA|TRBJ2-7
CASRPHLAVTYEQYF
TGTGCCAGCAGACCCCATCTAGCGGTAACCTACGAGCAGTACTTC
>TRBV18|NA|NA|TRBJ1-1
CASSQGGGGVTEAFF
TGTGCCAGCTCACAAGGGGGGGGAGGCGTCACTGAAGCTTTCTTT
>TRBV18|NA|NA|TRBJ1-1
CASSYSGSKNTEAFF
TGTGCCAGCTCCTACAGCGGGTCGAAGAACACTGAAGCTTTCTTT
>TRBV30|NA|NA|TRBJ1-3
CAWSAGWDSGNTIYF
TGTGCCTGGAGTGCCGGATGGGACTCTGGAAACACCATATATTTT
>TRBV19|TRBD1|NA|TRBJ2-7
CASRPQGQGASYEQYF
TGTGCCAGTAGACCACAAGGACAGGGGGCCTCCTACGAGCAGTACTTC
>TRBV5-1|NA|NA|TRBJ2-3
CASSSRWGADTQYF
TGCGCCAGCAGCTCCCGTTGGGGGGCTGATACGCAGTATTTT
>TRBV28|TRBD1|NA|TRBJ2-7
CASTPDRGREYF
TGTGCCAGCACGCCGGACAGGGGAAGGGAGTACTTC
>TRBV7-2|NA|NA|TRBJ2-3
CASSSSRTDTQYF
TGTGCCAGCAGCTCCTCTCGAACAGATACGCAGTATTTT